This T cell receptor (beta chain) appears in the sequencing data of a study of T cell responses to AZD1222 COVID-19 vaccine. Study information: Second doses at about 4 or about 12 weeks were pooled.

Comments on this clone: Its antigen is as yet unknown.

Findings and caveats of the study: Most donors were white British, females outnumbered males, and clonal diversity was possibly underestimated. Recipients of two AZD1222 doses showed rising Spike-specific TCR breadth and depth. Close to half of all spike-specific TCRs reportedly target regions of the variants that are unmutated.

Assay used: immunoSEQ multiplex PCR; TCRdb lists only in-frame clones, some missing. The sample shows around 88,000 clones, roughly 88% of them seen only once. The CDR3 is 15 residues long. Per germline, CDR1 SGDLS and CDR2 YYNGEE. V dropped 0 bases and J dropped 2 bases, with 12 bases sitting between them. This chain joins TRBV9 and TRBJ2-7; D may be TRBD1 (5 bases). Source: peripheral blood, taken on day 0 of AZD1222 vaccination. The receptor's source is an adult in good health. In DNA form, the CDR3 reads TGTGCCAGCAGCGTAGATCAGGGTCACCCCTACGAGCAGTACTTC. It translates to CASSVDQGHPYEQYF. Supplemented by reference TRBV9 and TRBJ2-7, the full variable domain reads DSGVTQTPKHLITATGQRVTLRCSPRSGDLSVYWYQQSLDQGLQFLIQYYNGEERAKGNILERFSAQQFPDLHSELNLSSLELGDSALYFCASSVDQGHPYEQYFGPGTRLTVT.